This T cell receptor beta chain was observed in a study of blood T cell repertoires in COVID-19. With 6 bases clipped from V and 5 bases from J, the junction kept 18 bases outside the gene matches. The CDR3 has 19 residues. Germline V lookup: CDR1 LNHDA, CDR2 SQIVND (reference sequence). Profiling relied on immunoSEQ multiplex PCR, and the TCRdb table lists in-frame clones only, not all of them. The sample contains approximately 300,000 clones, roughly 90% of which appear only once. The genes are TRBV19 and TRBJ2-3, with 12 bases fitting TRBD1. The sequenced sample consisted of PBMCs or T cells enriched from blood (not recorded which). The origin of this receptor is a woman aged 30 to 39 who had been exposed to COVID-19. The CDR3 bases are TGTGCCAGTAGCCACTCAAACGGTGGGGGGACAGGGGGCATAGATACGCAGTATTTT. Protein: CASSHSNGGGTGGIDTQYF. Using reference TRBV19 and TRBJ2-3 for the parts outside the CDR3, the full variable domain is DGGITQSPKYLFRKEGQNVTLSCEQNLNHDAMYWYRQDPGQGLRLIYYSQIVNDFQKGDIAEGYSVSREKKESFPLTVTSAQKNPTAFYLCASSHSNGGGTGGIDTQYFGPGTRLTVL.